This T cell receptor (beta chain) comes out of a study of T cells in Graves' hyperthyroidism and ophthalmopathy. This clonotype was seen repeatedly, ten times or more. Thyroid ultrasound and orbital computed tomography, with clinical symptoms and serum thyroxine and TRAb, informed diagnoses. From germline, CDR1 is LGHNT and CDR2 FRNRAP. Trimming took 3 bases from V and 2 from J; bases not matched to a gene: 7. The CDR3 spans 15 residues. It was RNA transcripts that yielded the amplified TCR beta CDR3 regions. HTBI primers were employed in a first-round RT-PCR of the TCR CDR3. Each CDR3 protein is one row after TCRdb ran MiXCR on the multiplex PCR reads. This table holds roughly 580,000 distinct CDR3 sequences, about 15% found once.

The sample consisted of blood. This clonotype was obtained from a woman aged 25-40 years with Graves' hyperthyroidism that later progressed to Graves' ophthalmopathy. The chain combines TRBV12-5 with TRBJ2-7, with 7 bases lining up with TRBD2. The CDR3 here is CASGFLASGAYEQYF. Here the CDR3 DNA reads TGTGCTAGTGGTTTTCTTGCTAGCGGTGCCTACGAGCAGTACTTC.